This T cell receptor (beta chain) derives from a study of cytomegalovirus exposure and HLA in healthy donors. V lost 5 bases to trimming and J lost 2 bases; unmatched junction nucleotides: 5. The CDR3 runs to 14 residues. Looked up from germline, CDR1 is MDHEN and CDR2 is SYDVKM. This PCR relied on a set of 60 Vbeta primers and 13 Jbeta primers. Method: immunoSEQ multiplex PCR; TCRdb's copy keeps in-frame clones and lacks some. This sample has about 150,000 clones, with around 72% found just once. This TCR was recovered from a man aged 35-49 years in good health and CMV-seronegative. What was sequenced was PBMCs. The chain links TRBV28 to TRBJ2-7, with 8 bases lining up with TRBD2. The CDR3 nucleotides read TGTGCCAGCAGTCTAGCGGGTTTTACCTACGAGCAGTACTTC. Amino acid sequence: CASSLAGFTYEQYF. The full variable domain, in which reference TRBV28 and TRBJ2-7 provide the parts outside the CDR3, is DVKVTQSSRYLVKRTGEKVFLECVQDMDHENMFWYRQDPGLGLRLIYFSYDVKMKEKGDIPEGYSVSREKKERFSLILESASTNQTSMYLCASSLAGFTYEQYFGPGTRLTVT.